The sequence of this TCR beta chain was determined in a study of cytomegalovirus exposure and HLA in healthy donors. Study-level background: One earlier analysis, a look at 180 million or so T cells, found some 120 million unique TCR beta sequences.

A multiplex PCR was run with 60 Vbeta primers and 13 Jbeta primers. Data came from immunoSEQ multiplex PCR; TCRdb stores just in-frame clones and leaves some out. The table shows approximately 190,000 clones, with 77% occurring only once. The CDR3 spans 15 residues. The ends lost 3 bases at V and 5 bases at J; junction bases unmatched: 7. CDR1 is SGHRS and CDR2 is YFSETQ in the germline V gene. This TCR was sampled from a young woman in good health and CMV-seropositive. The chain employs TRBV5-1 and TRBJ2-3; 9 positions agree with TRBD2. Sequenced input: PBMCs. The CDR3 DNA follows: TGCGCCAGCAGCTGGGGGGCTAGCGGGGAAGATACGCAGTATTTT. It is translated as CASSWGASGEDTQYF.